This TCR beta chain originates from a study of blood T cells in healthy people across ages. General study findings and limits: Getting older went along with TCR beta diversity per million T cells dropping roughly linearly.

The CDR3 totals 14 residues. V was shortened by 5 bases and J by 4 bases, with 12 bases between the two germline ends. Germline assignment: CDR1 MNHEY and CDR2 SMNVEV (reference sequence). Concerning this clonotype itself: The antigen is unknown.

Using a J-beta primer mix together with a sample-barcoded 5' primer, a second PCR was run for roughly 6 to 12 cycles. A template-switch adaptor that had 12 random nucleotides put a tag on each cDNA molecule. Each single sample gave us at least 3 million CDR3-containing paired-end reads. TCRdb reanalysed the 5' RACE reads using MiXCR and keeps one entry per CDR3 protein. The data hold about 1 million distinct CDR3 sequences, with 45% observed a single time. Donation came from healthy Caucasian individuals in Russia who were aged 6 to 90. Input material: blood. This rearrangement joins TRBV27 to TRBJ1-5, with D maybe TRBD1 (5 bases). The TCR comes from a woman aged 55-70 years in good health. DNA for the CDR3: TGTGCCAGCAGTCCCCGGGACGTTAATCAGCCCCAGCATTTT. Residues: CASSPRDVNQPQHF.